This TCR beta chain was retrieved from a study of vaccination and CD4 T cells after COVID-19. Study-wide background: Each person enrolled got two BNT162b2 or mRNA-1273 vaccine doses. Study results and limitations: Within the convalescent patients, spike mono-reactivity was found in 304 of 307 vaccine-specific clones.

Researchers used the Oncomine TCR Beta short-read assay to sequence DNA from cultured CD4+ T cells. MiXCR, applied by TCRdb to the PCR reads, yields one record per CDR3 protein. The repertoire has over 10,000 distinct CDR3 sequences, about three fifths of them found once; the top ten carry approximately 15%. Regarding treatment: 10-day PBMC culture with coronavirus spike peptide pools or control peptides (ViraFEST assay). Turning to this clonotype: The target antigen is unknown.

The length of the CDR3 is 14 residues. V lost 2 bases and J lost 2, with 7 bases in between. Germline V gene data show CDR1 as MNHEY and CDR2 as SVGAGI. The specimen was CD4+ T cells from blood, cultured in vitro. The receptor comes from a human donor who had recovered from COVID-19. The chain has TRBV6-5 and TRBJ1-5, with D tentatively TRBD1 (5 bases). This CDR3 reads CASSYRGGNQPQHF. CDR3 DNA sequence: TGTGCCAGCAGTTACAGGGGTGGCAATCAGCCCCAGCATTTT.